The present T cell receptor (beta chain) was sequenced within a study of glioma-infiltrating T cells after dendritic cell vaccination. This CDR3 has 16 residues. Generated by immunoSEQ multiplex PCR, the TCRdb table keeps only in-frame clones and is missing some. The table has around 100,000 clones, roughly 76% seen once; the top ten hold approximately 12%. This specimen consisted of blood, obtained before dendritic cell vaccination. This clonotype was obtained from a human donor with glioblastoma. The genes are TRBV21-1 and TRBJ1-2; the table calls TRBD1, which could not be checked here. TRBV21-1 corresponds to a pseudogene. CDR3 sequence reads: CASAGIDRAFDYGYTF. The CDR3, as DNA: TGTGCCAGCGCTGGTATTGACAGGGCTTTCGACTATGGCTACACCTTC.